The T cell receptor beta chain under discussion was sequenced for a study of cytomegalovirus exposure and HLA in healthy donors (dated by TCRdb to 2017 to 2019). For the study in its entirety: According to an earlier analysis of a few hundred of the donors, 150 million to 200 million T cells yielded roughly 110 million unique TCR beta sequences and less than 300 Gb of sequence data. Roughly 300 gigabases of sequencing data and approximately 93 million unique TCR sequences were included in an early release covering 550 to 650 HLA-typed donors. Of the roughly 400 genotyped donors, roughly 76% were placed in the genetic ancestry cluster associated with self-reported Caucasian donors. The study aimed to test whether signatures of past pathogen exposure could be identified by cataloging public T cell receptors. The study profiled the T cell repertoires of about 640 subjects by immunosequencing and related them to cytomegalovirus serostatus. Besides the first cohort of about 730 subjects, a separate validation cohort made up of 95 to 150 different subjects was used. To predict cytomegalovirus infection status, the study brought together high-throughput TCR immunosequencing, statistical association of individual TCRs with disease status, and machine learning. In a later analysis, previously published TCR beta repertoires from 550 to 700 donors were re-analyzed and high-resolution HLA genotyping was added so that TCR occurrence patterns could be studied. Rather than drawing on any new phenotypic data, the later analysis identified candidate immune exposures from TCR beta sequences and the way those sequences occurred across donors. An earlier analysis of fewer than 700 of the donors applied high-throughput TCR beta sequencing to assess whether each TCR beta V gene segment acted as functional or pseudogenic. Donor age, sex, ethnicity and CMV serostatus were compiled alongside the repertoire data. A later genetic analysis used genome-wide SNP genotypes for about 60% of the roughly 670 donors, treating that subset as a discovery cohort. Every discovery cohort repertoire had been produced on one sequencing platform. Class I and class II HLA loci were covered by the typing at four-digit resolution. The number of typed donors differed by locus: roughly 629-640 for A, B, C, DRB1 and DQB1; approximately 520 for DQA1; 606 for DPA1; and around 490 for DPB1. Because of strong linkage in the cohort, roughly five DR-DQ haplotypes were treated as single units for association and clustering. Among around 400 genotyped donors of the cohort, an average of around 240,000 unique TCR beta nucleotide sequences were sequenced per donor, about a sixth of them non-productive. Here is what the overall study found, with its caveats: A later analysis found that most CMV-associated TCR beta chains appeared HLA-restricted, with HLA associations seemingly driven largely by CMV exposure. According to a later analysis, TCR association rates differed among HLA loci, with DRB1 alleles showing the most associated TCRs and HLA-C alleles showing the fewest. Because HLA typing was unavailable for some donors at each locus, only the typed subset was used in association tests. Cytomegalovirus status was reported to be diagnosed by the classifier with high specificity and sensitivity in both the original and validation cohorts. Correlated functional status among segregating V segments might reflect linkage disequilibrium, but an unknown experimental factor could not be ruled out. An association between a missense DCLRE1C variant and V-gene and J-gene trimming of TCR beta chains was found in a later genetic analysis and replicated in an independent cohort. The earlier analysis of about 600 of the donors excluded approximately 15 rarely observed V segments, including chromosome 9 orphons, because counts were too low. In a later genetic analysis, fewer N-insertions in productive TCRs were reported among donors in an Asian-associated ancestry cluster than the roughly 640-donor mean. Strong co-occurrence of HLA alleles, especially DR and DQ, made assigning TCR associations to individual alleles difficult. In the study, 150 to 200 TCR beta chains were listed as associated with cytomegalovirus. An earlier analysis of 587 of the donors showed that most TCR beta V segments appeared in productive rearrangements either about 87% or about 30% of the time, which broadly matched IMGT annotations. A cluster of highly shared sequence variants was judged likely to be a technical artifact of the sequencing pipeline. The presence/absence analyses assumed that sequencing depth was roughly uniform across donors, and that assumption may not be true. For the cohort, immune exposure information was limited to CMV serostatus. In vitro tests confirmed that three of the cytomegalovirus-associated TCR beta chains recognize cytomegalovirus antigens. Several of the top co-occurrence clusters appeared to be linked to parvovirus B19, influenza, CMV and Epstein-Barr virus, according to a later analysis. A further reported finding was that TCR beta sequences accurately predicted the HLA-A and HLA-B alleles for most subjects in the first cohort. The 87-base-pair reads could not distinguish some IMGT-functional V segments, including TRBV6-2 and TRBV6-3, so those segments were excluded. Only TCR beta chains were sequenced in this cohort, and the absence of alpha or paired-chain data limited detectable features. According to the authors, the approach could potentially be generalized to other disease states and immunological phenotypes. A later analysis found that HLA-associated TCR beta chains were more clonally expanded and had lower generation probabilities than equally common non-associated chains. In a later analysis, 16,951 TCR beta sequences were associated with specific HLA alleles at a false discovery rate of 0.05. Most TCR sequences were seen in very few donors, while some public TCRs were found in many individuals.

The library relied on the immunoSEQ multiplex PCR assay. A mixture of 60 forward primers for TCR Vbeta segments and 13 reverse primers for TCR Jbeta segments was used in the multiplex PCR. A multiplex PCR assay on genomic DNA amplified the CDR3 region of rearranged TCR beta genes. On the Illumina HiSeq System, the amplified TCR beta libraries were sequenced as 87-base-pair reads. As for the original processing: A later analysis tallied around 80 million unique TCR beta chains across the 666 repertoires, and approximately 12 million of those chains were shared by two or more donors. Raw reads were error-corrected and collapsed into unique sequences by a nearest-neighbor algorithm in which closely related sequences were merged to remove PCR and sequencing errors. Alignment of CDR3 sequences to IMGT reference sequences was used to assign V, D and J gene segments. For a sequence to be retained, at least a six-nucleotide match to both a V gene segment and a J gene segment was required. Rearrangements were called productive when the CDR3 lacked stop codons and stayed in frame with V and J; all others were non-productive. Following IMGT convention, CDR3 was defined as the stretch from the second conserved V-encoded cysteine to the conserved J-encoded phenylalanine. In an earlier analysis of approximately 590 of the donors, sequences lacking an unambiguous match to a single V gene segment were excluded. An earlier analysis of several hundred of the donors called V segments functional above 56.7% productive rearrangements and segregating when the between-donor standard deviation exceeded 5%. To diagnose cytomegalovirus status from the catalog of TCR beta chain sequences, a statistical classification framework was built. V and J gene assignment, in a later analysis, came from comparing TCR nucleotide sequences with IMGT/GENE-DB human TR gene sequences. Using the TCRdist pipeline, a later analysis assigned CDR3 sequences along with most-parsimonious VDJ recombination scenarios. In a later analysis, each TCR beta chain was defined by its CDR3 amino acid sequence together with its V-gene family, and reads without a unique V-gene family were excluded. In a later analysis, approximately 640 highly shared, low-generation-probability nucleotide sequences were removed to address suspected cross-contamination and a sequencing artifact. A later analysis calculated a clonal expansion index for each public chain from normalized within-repertoire ranks of inferred template counts. A later analysis computed generation probabilities with a VDJ recombination model fitted to out-of-frame rearrangements, and checked the results against IGoR. In a later analysis, TCR-TCR, TCR-HLA and TCR-CMV co-occurrence was scored with hypergeometric tests, and a repertoire-size bias correction was applied to TCR pairs. In a later analysis, false discovery rates were estimated by permuting HLA or CMV assignments 20 times. In a later analysis, co-occurring TCRs were grouped using DBSCAN, with TCRdist sequence similarity added in when clustering inside HLA-allele-positive subsets. Co-occurrence clustering excluded repertoires with fewer than 30,000 or more than 120,000 public chains, plus five with anomalous nucleotide sharing. TCRdb re-hosts the immuneACCESS table, in-frame sequences only. Its copies lack some clones; in the studies checked, an unresolved V gene accounts for under half of them, and the cause for the rest is not known. The DNA was the basis for D and trimming; V, J and clone size are from that table. This sample holds 100,000 to 150,000 clones; more than 75% were observed only once. 1.8% of the sample comes from the top ten.

The cohort comprised some 680 healthy bone marrow donors. At the time of sampling, every cohort member was nominally healthy, though immune exposures that went unrecorded were likely present. The donor tested CMV seronegative, placing the donor among the 350 to 400 seronegative members of the cohort. Every donor gave a peripheral blood sample, and the peripheral blood mononuclear cells from that sample were used for TCR beta sequencing. Genomic DNA extraction from the blood cell samples was performed with the Qiagen DNeasy Blood Extraction Kit. The junction shows trimming of 9 bases on V and 4 bases on J, and the gene matches do not reach 11 bases of it. The CDR1 and CDR2 encoded by the germline V gene (reference sequence) are MNHNY and SVGAGI. The CDR3 holds 15 amino acids from the cysteine to the phenylalanine. The DNA shown is the 45-base CDR3, in frame from base 1. As for this clone: Its antigen is not yet known. Nothing much larger sits one base from this clone, and base qualities are not available.

The TCR originated in a man between 18 and 35 years old in good health and CMV-seronegative. In this chain, TRBV6-6 is recombined with TRBJ1-1, with TRBD1 matching 10 junction bases. The sequencing sample was made of PBMCs. The bases are TGTGCCAGTAGAAGGACAGGGGGGGTGGGCACTGAAGCTTTCTTT. Its translation is CASRRTGGVGTEAFF.